Listed below are T cell receptor beta chains from one sample, sequenced in a study of vaccination and CD4 T cells after COVID-19. TCRdb reprocessed the PCR reads with MiXCR, giving one entry per CDR3 protein. Here the sample spans around 14,000 distinct CDR3 sequences, approximately 52% being singletons. These receptors' antigens are unknown. The sample was CD4+ T cells from blood, cultured in vitro. The receptor set was obtained from a human donor who had recovered from COVID-19. CDR3s include the opening cysteine and the closing phenylalanine or tryptophan. Each record gives: J gene, V gene, D gene, CDR3 length, clone size, CDR3 protein, CDR3 DNA. D genes are given only for firm matches. Some rows mark clone size as missing; the rest say once, few, many or name a class of expanded clone.

J: TRBJ2-3
V: TRBV6-4
D: TRBD2
length: 17
size: NA
CDR3: CASSVTGTSGIGDTQYF
DNA: TGTGCCAGCAGTGTAACCGGGACTAGCGGGATAGGAGATACGCAGTATTTT

J: TRBJ2-3
V: TRBV6-1
D: TRBD2
length: 17
size: NA
CDR3: CASRPLTAGLITDTQYF
DNA: TGTGCCAGCAGGCCCCTGACAGCGGGATTGATCACAGATACGCAGTATTTT

J: TRBJ2-2
V: TRBV12-3/TRBV12-4
D: NA
length: 21
size: few
CDR3: CASRSLRRGASGYSNTGELFF
DNA: TGTGCCAGCAGGTCCTTACGCAGGGGGGCTAGCGGGTACTCGAACACCGGGGAGCTGTTTTTT

J: TRBJ1-5
V: TRBV5-8
D: NA
length: 14
size: NA
CDR3: CASSSGTGNQPQHF
DNA: TGTGCCAGCAGCTCAGGAACAGGGAATCAGCCCCAGCATTTT

J: TRBJ1-5
V: TRBV2
D: NA
length: 15
size: NA
CDR3: CASSERGRDYQPQHF
DNA: TGTGCCAGCAGTGAGCGGGGCAGGGATTATCAGCCCCAGCATTTT

J: TRBJ2-7
V: TRBV19
D: TRBD2
length: 18
size: few
CDR3: CASSTKGTSGRAVYEQYF
DNA: TGTGCCAGTAGTACAAAAGGGACTAGCGGGAGGGCCGTCTACGAGCAGTACTTC

J: TRBJ2-5
V: TRBV2
D: NA
length: 11
size: NA
CDR3: CAGGTQETQYF
DNA: TGTGCCGGCGGAACGCAAGAGACCCAGTACTTC

J: TRBJ1-6
V: TRBV2
D: TRBD1
length: 15
size: NA
CDR3: CASRSYRGPNSPLHF
DNA: TGTGCCAGCAGATCATACAGGGGGCCAAATTCACCCCTCCACTTT

J: TRBJ1-4
V: TRBV20-1
D: NA
length: 11
size: few
CDR3: CSAQEDLRLFF
DNA: TGCAGTGCCCAAGAGGACTTACGCCTGTTTTTT

J: TRBJ1-1
V: TRBV20-1
D: TRBD1
length: 13
size: NA
CDR3: CSARTGGGTEAFF
DNA: TGCAGTGCTAGGACAGGGGGCGGGACTGAAGCTTTCTTT

J: TRBJ1-3
V: TRBV5-1
D: NA
length: 15
size: medium-sized
CDR3: CASSLDSGSGNTIYF
DNA: TGCGCCAGCAGCTTGGACTCAGGCTCTGGAAACACCATATATTTT

J: TRBJ2-7
V: TRBV6-1
D: NA
length: 13
size: NA
CDR3: CASSGLNSYEQYF
DNA: TGTGCCAGCTCCGGACTAAACTCCTACGAGCAGTACTTC

J: TRBJ2-7
V: TRBV4-2
D: TRBD2
length: 14
size: NA
CDR3: CASSLTGGSGEQYF
DNA: TGTGCCAGCAGCCTTACCGGGGGGTCGGGGGAGCAGTACTTC

J: TRBJ1-2
V: TRBV28
D: NA
length: 11
size: few
CDR3: CASSFYYGYTF
DNA: TGTGCCAGCAGTTTCTACTATGGCTACACCTTC

J: TRBJ1-6
V: TRBV7-3
D: NA
length: 13
size: NA
CDR3: CASSLSVNSPLHF
DNA: TGTGCCAGCAGCTTAAGCGTAAATTCACCCCTCCACTTT

J: TRBJ1-3
V: TRBV11-2
D: NA
length: 15
size: NA
CDR3: CASSSWDHSGNTIYF
DNA: TGTGCCAGCAGCTCCTGGGATCACTCTGGAAACACCATATATTTT

J: TRBJ1-2
V: TRBV6-2/TRBV6-3
D: TRBD1
length: 15
size: large
CDR3: CASSYSSGTVLGYTF
DNA: TGTGCCAGCAGTTACTCTTCCGGGACAGTCTTAGGCTACACCTTC

J: TRBJ1-5
V: TRBV9
D: NA
length: 15
size: NA
CDR3: CASSVGPQVNQPQHF
DNA: TGTGCCAGCAGCGTAGGCCCGCAGGTAAATCAGCCCCAGCATTTT

J: TRBJ2-5
V: TRBV6-1
D: NA
length: 15
size: NA
CDR3: CASRRPQGIGETQYF
DNA: TGTGCCAGCAGACGGCCCCAGGGTATAGGGGAGACCCAGTACTTC

J: TRBJ2-3
V: TRBV7-2
D: NA
length: 17
size: NA
CDR3: CASSLMYGDPSTDTQYF
DNA: TGTGCCAGCAGCTTAATGTATGGGGATCCTAGCACAGATACGCAGTATTTT

J: TRBJ2-3
V: TRBV29-1
D: TRBD1
length: 12
size: NA
CDR3: CSVDQGADTQYF
DNA: TGCAGCGTTGATCAGGGGGCGGATACGCAGTATTTT

J: TRBJ2-2
V: TRBV5-4
D: TRBD1
length: 16
size: NA
CDR3: CASSLSGGAWTGELFF
DNA: TGTGCCAGCAGCTTGTCAGGGGGCGCATGGACCGGGGAGCTGTTTTTT

J: TRBJ1-5
V: TRBV12-3/TRBV12-4
D: NA
length: 14
size: few
CDR3: CASSLIGSQGPQHF
DNA: TGTGCCAGCAGTTTAATCGGGAGCCAGGGGCCCCAGCATTTT

J: TRBJ2-7
V: TRBV11-3
D: TRBD1
length: 19
size: few
CDR3: CASTPPGTAHSPGPYEQYF
DNA: TGTGCCAGCACCCCGCCCGGGACAGCCCACAGCCCAGGCCCCTACGAGCAGTACTTC

J: TRBJ1-2
V: TRBV25-1
D: TRBD1
length: 14
size: NA
CDR3: CASSERGLDYGYTF
DNA: TGTGCCAGCAGTGAAAGGGGGCTTGACTATGGCTACACCTTC

J: TRBJ2-7
V: TRBV19
D: TRBD2
length: 14
size: few
CDR3: CASSTGTSYGEQYF
DNA: TGTGCCAGTAGTACCGGGACTAGCTATGGCGAGCAGTACTTC

J: TRBJ2-5
V: TRBV10-1
D: NA
length: 13
size: NA
CDR3: CASSAQRQETQYF
DNA: TGCGCCAGCAGTGCCCAGCGCCAAGAGACCCAGTACTTC

J: TRBJ2-2
V: TRBV4-1
D: NA
length: 17
size: NA
CDR3: CASSQGLEGSRTGELFF
DNA: TGCGCCAGCAGCCAAGGGTTAGAAGGGAGTAGGACCGGGGAGCTGTTTTTT

J: TRBJ2-5
V: TRBV6-1
D: TRBD1
length: 19
size: medium-sized
CDR3: CASSEVFFTGQGARETQYF
DNA: TGTGCCAGCAGTGAAGTATTTTTTACGGGACAGGGGGCTCGGGAGACCCAGTACTTC

J: TRBJ2-7
V: TRBV6-5
D: TRBD1
length: 17
size: few
CDR3: CASSYTTERDRGYEQYF
DNA: TGTGCCAGCAGTTACACGACGGAAAGAGACAGGGGGTACGAGCAGTACTTC

J: TRBJ2-5
V: TRBV18
D: TRBD2
length: 19
size: few
CDR3: CASSPFRGGTSGIAETQYF
DNA: TGTGCCAGCTCACCCTTCCGGGGAGGGACTAGCGGGATCGCTGAGACCCAGTACTTC

J: TRBJ2-2
V: TRBV14
D: NA
length: 14
size: few
CDR3: CASSPLGNTGELFF
DNA: TGTGCCAGCAGCCCCTTAGGAAACACCGGGGAGCTGTTTTTT

J: TRBJ1-2
V: TRBV7-2
D: NA
length: 16
size: NA
CDR3: CASSPGGGYTDYGYTF
DNA: TGTGCCAGCAGCCCCGGCGGGGGATATACTGACTATGGCTACACCTTC

J: TRBJ2-5
V: TRBV24-1
D: TRBD1
length: 14
size: NA
CDR3: CATSDSGGRRSQYF
DNA: TGTGCCACCAGTGATTCAGGGGGCCGGAGGTCCCAGTACTTC

J: TRBJ2-7
V: TRBV11-3
D: NA
length: 14
size: NA
CDR3: CASSFSADSYEQYF
DNA: TGTGCCAGCAGCTTTAGTGCGGACTCCTACGAGCAGTACTTC

J: TRBJ2-7
V: TRBV29-1
D: NA
length: 12
size: NA
CDR3: CSAQGLYYEQYF
DNA: TGCAGCGCCCAGGGTTTGTACTACGAGCAGTACTTC

J: TRBJ1-6
V: TRBV6-5
D: NA
length: 16
size: few
CDR3: CASSYRGRGENSPLHF
DNA: TGTGCCAGCAGTTACCGTGGGAGGGGGGAAAATTCACCCCTCCACTTT

J: TRBJ2-7
V: TRBV15
D: NA
length: 15
size: NA
CDR3: CATSRGWARLYEQYF
DNA: TGTGCCACCAGCAGAGGGTGGGCCAGACTCTACGAGCAGTACTTC

J: TRBJ1-5
V: TRBV28
D: NA
length: 14
size: NA
CDR3: CASSFLDRDQPQHF
DNA: TGTGCCAGCAGTTTCTTGGACAGAGATCAGCCCCAGCATTTT

J: TRBJ2-7
V: TRBV28
D: NA
length: 12
size: NA
CDR3: CASCKRGYEQYF
DNA: TGTGCCAGCTGTAAGAGGGGTTACGAGCAGTACTTC

J: TRBJ2-7
V: TRBV10-3
D: NA
length: 14
size: NA
CDR3: CAISDFEDTYEQYF
DNA: TGTGCCATCAGTGACTTTGAGGACACCTACGAGCAGTACTTC

J: TRBJ1-2
V: TRBV10-3
D: NA
length: 15
size: few
CDR3: CAIRAPEKVDYGYTF
DNA: TGTGCCATCAGGGCACCCGAAAAGGTGGACTATGGCTACACCTTC

J: TRBJ1-2
V: TRBV2
D: TRBD1
length: 16
size: few
CDR3: CASSEDRQGVDYGYTF
DNA: TGTGCCAGCAGTGAAGACCGACAGGGGGTAGACTATGGCTACACCTTC

J: TRBJ2-1
V: TRBV6-2/TRBV6-3
D: NA
length: 12
size: NA
CDR3: CASSYGNGVGVF
DNA: TGTGCCAGCAGTTACGGGAACGGGGTCGGTGTCTTC

J: TRBJ2-1
V: TRBV19
D: NA
length: 15
size: once
CDR3: CASSIGPAAYNEQFF
DNA: TGTGCCAGTAGTATAGGCCCGGCGGCCTACAATGAGCAGTTCTTC

J: TRBJ2-5
V: TRBV7-9
D: NA
length: 13
size: NA
CDR3: CASKQGYGETQYF
DNA: TGTGCCAGCAAGCAGGGATACGGGGAGACCCAGTACTTC

J: TRBJ2-7
V: TRBV20-1
D: TRBD2
length: 15
size: once
CDR3: CSARGASGRTYEQYF
DNA: TGCAGTGCTAGAGGCGCTAGCGGGAGGACATACGAGCAGTACTTC

J: TRBJ2-7
V: TRBV11-3
D: TRBD1
length: 14
size: NA
CDR3: CASSRQGARYEQYF
DNA: TGTGCCAGCAGCCGACAGGGGGCGCGGTACGAGCAGTACTTC

J: TRBJ2-7
V: TRBV7-2
D: TRBD2
length: 17
size: NA
CDR3: CASSQDKNGLAGTEQYF
DNA: TGTGCCAGCAGCCAAGATAAGAACGGACTAGCGGGGACCGAGCAGTACTTC